This record concerns one T cell receptor beta chain sequence. Seattle enrolled patients during active infection and tracked them longitudinally. As originally analysed: Reference gene primers were amplified, and this amplification served to estimate nucleated cell counts. Sequencing used immunoSEQ multiplex PCR; TCRdb keeps in-frame clones, though not all of them. The V and J calls and clone size were taken over from that table, and D and trimming were inferred from the DNA. Of roughly 100,000 clones listed, about 91% are singletons. The data were taken from a study of blood T cell repertoires in COVID-19. The sequence came from a man aged 45-60 years with COVID-19, enrolled during active disease. Sequencing was done on a sample of peripheral blood.

The CDR3 nucleotides read TGTGCCAGCAGCTTAGGGGACTTCGGCGAGCAGTACTTC. Translated, it gives CASSLGDFGEQYF. V and J are TRBV7-9 and TRBJ2-7; tentative D call: TRBD2 (6 bases). V lost 1 base and J 6 bases, leaving 10 bases between the germline ends. The CDR3 runs 13 residues. Germline V gene data show CDR1 as SEHNR and CDR2 as FQNEAQ (reference sequence). Full variable domain (rest looked up from reference TRBV7-9 and TRBJ2-7): DTGVSQNPRHKITKRGQNVTFRCDPISEHNRLYWYRQTLGQGPEFLTYFQNEAQLEKSRLLSDRFSAERPKGSFSTLEIQRTEQGDSAMYLCASSLGDFGEQYFGPGTRLTVT.